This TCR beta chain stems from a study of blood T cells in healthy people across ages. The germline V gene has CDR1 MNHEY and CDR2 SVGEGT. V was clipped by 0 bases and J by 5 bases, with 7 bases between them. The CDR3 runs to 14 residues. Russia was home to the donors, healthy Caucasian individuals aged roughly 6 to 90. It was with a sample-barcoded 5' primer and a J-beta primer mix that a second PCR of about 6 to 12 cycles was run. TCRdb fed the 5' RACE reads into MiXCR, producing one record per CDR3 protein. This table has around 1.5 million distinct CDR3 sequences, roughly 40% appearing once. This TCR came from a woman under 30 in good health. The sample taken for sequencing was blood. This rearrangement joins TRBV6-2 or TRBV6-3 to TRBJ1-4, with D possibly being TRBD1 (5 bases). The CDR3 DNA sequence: TGTGCCAGCAGTTACTCGACAGAAAATGAAAAACTGTTTTTT. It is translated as CASSYSTENEKLFF.